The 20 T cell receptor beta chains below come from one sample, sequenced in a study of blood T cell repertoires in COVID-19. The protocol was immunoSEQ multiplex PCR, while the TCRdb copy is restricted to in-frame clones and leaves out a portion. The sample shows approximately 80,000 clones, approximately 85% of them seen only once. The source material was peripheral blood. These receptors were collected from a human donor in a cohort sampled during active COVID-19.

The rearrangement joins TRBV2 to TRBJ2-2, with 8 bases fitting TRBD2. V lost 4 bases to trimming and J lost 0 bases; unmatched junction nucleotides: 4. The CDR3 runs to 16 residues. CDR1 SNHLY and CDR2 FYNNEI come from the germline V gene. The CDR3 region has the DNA TGTGCCAGCAGTGTACTAGCGGCAGCGAACACCGGGGAGCTGTTTTTT. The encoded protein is CASSVLAAANTGELFF.

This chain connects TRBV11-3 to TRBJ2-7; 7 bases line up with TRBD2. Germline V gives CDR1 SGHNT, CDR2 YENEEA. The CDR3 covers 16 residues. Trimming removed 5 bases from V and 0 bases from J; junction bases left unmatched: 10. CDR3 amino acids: CASSPGERDLSYEQYF. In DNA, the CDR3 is TGTGCCAGCAGCCCGGGTGAGCGGGACCTCTCCTACGAGCAGTACTTC.

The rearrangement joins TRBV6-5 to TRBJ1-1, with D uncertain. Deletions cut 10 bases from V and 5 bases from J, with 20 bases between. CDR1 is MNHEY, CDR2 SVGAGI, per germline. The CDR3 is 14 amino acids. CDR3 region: CATRRAERRTEAFF. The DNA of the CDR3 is TGTGCCACCCGGCGAGCGGAAAGGAGAACTGAAGCTTTCTTT.

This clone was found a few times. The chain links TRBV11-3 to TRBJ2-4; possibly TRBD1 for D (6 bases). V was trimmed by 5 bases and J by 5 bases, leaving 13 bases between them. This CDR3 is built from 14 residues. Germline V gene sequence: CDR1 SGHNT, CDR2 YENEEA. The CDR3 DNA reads TGTGCCAGCAGCCTCCGGGACAAAGAAAACATTCAGTACTTC. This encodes CASSLRDKENIQYF. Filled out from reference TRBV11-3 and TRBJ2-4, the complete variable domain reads EAGVVQSPRYKIIEKKQPVAFWCNPISGHNTLYWYLQNLGQGPELLIRYENEEAVDDSQLPKDRFSAERLKGVDSTLKIQPAELGDSAVYLCASSLRDKENIQYFGAGTRLSVL.

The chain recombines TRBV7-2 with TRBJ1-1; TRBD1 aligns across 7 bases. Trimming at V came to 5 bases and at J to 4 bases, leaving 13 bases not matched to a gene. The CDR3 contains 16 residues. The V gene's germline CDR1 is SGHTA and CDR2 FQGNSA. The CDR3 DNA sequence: TGTGCCAGCAGCCCAACACGACAGGGCAAAGCCACTGAAGCTTTCTTT. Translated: CASSPTRQGKATEAFF.

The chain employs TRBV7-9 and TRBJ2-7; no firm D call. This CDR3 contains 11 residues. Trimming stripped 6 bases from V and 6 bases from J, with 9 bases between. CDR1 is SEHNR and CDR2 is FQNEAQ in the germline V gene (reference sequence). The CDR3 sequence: CASRDSGEQYF. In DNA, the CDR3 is TGTGCCAGCAGAGACTCGGGCGAGCAGTACTTC.

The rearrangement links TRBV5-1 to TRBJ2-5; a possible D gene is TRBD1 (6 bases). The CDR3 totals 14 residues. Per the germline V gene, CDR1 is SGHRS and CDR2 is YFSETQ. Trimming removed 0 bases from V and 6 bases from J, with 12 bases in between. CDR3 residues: CASSLDSRGQTQYF. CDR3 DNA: TGCGCCAGCAGCTTGGATTCCAGGGGACAGACCCAGTACTTC.

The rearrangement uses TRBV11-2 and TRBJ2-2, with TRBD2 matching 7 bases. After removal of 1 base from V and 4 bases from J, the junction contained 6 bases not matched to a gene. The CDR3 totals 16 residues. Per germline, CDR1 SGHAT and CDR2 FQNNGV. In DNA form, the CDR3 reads TGTGCCAGCAGCTTAGTAGGCGGGAGTTTCACCGGGGAGCTGTTTTTT. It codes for CASSLVGGSFTGELFF.

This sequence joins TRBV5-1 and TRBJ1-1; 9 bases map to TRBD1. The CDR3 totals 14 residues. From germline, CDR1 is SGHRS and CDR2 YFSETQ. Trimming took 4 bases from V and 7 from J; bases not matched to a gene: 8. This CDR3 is CASSPPGQGFEAFF. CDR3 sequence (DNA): TGCGCCAGCAGCCCCCCGGGACAGGGATTTGAAGCTTTCTTT.

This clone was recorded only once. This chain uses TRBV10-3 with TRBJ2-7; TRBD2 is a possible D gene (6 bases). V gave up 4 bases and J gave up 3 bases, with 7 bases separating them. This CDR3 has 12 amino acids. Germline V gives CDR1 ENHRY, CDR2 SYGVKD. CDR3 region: CAISATSYEQYF. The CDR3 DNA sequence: TGTGCCATCAGTGCGACTAGCTACGAGCAGTACTTC.

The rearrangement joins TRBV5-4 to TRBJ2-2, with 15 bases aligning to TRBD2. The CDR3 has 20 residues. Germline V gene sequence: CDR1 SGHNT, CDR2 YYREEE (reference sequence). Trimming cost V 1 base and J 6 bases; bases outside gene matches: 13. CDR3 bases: TGTGCCAGCAGCTTGTGGGGGACTAGCGGGAGGCGTGGGGGCGCCGGGGAGCTGTTTTTT. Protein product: CASSLWGTSGRRGGAGELFF. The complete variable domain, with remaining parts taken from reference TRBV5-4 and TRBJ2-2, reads ETGVTQSPTHLIKTRGQQVTLRCSSQSGHNTVSWYQQALGQGPQFIFQYYREEENGRGNFPPRFSGLQFPNYSSELNVNALELDDSALYLCASSLWGTSGRRGGAGELFFGEGSRLTVL.

In DNA, the CDR3 is TGTGCCAGCAGTGACCAGGGAACAGATACGCAGTATTTT. This codes for CASSDQGTDTQYF. This sequence joins TRBV2 and TRBJ2-3; weak D call: TRBD1 (5 bases). CDR1 is SNHLY and CDR2 is FYNNEI in the germline V gene. The CDR3 runs 13 residues. The V gene lost 3 bases and the J gene lost 3 bases, with 7 bases spanning the gap.

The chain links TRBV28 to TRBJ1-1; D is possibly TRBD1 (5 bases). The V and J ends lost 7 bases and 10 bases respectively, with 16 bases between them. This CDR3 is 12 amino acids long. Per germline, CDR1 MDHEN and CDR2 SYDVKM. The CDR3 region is CASTMGEGLAFF. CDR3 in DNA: TGTGCCAGCACCATGGGGGAGGGTTTAGCTTTCTTT.

The CDR3, as DNA: TGTGCCAGCAGTGAATTCGGTCCTGGTGAGCAGTTCTTC. Translating it yields CASSEFGPGEQFF. The chain links TRBV2 to TRBJ2-1; no reliable D call. This CDR3 is 13 amino acids long. V lost 2 bases and J 9 bases, leaving 11 bases between the germline ends. Germline CDR1 and CDR2: SNHLY and FYNNEI.

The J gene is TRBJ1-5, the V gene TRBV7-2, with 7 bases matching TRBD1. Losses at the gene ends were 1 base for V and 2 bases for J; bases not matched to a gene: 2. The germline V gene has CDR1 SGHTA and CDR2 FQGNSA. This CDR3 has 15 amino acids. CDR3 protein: CASSLGGTGNQPQHF. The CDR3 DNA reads TGTGCCAGCAGCTTAGGGGGGACAGGCAATCAGCCCCAGCATTTT.

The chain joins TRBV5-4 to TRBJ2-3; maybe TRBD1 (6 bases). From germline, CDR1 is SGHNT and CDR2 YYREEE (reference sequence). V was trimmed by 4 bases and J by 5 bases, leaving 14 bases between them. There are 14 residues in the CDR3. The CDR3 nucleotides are TGTGCCAGCAGCGCGCGTGGGACATTAGATACGCAGTATTTT. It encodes CASSARGTLDTQYF.

CDR3 DNA sequence: TGTGCCAGCAGCCAAGATCAACTTATAAACACCATATATTTT. As protein: CASSQDQLINTIYF. The chain couples TRBV3-1 (or the pseudogene TRBV3-2) to TRBJ1-3; unclear D gene. The CDR3 covers 14 residues. CDR1 and CDR2 (germline): LGHDT, YNNKEL (reference sequence). Trimming removed 0 bases at V and 6 bases at J, with 9 bases between.

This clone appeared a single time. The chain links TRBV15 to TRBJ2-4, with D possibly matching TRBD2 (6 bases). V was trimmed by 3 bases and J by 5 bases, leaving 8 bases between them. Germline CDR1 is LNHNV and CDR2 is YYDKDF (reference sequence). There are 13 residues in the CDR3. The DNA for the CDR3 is TGTGCCACCAGCAGCCGACTAGAAAACATTCAGTACTTC. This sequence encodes CATSSRLENIQYF.

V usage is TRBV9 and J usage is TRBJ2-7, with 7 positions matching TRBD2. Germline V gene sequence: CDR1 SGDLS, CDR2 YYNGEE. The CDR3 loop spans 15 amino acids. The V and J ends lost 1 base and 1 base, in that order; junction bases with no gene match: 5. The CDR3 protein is CASSVLSGESYEQYF. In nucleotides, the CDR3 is TGTGCCAGCAGCGTACTAAGCGGGGAGTCCTACGAGCAGTACTTC. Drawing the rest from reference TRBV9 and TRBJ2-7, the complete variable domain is DSGVTQTPKHLITATGQRVTLRCSPRSGDLSVYWYQQSLDQGLQFLIQYYNGEERAKGNILERFSAQQFPDLHSELNLSSLELGDSALYFCASSVLSGESYEQYFGPGTRLTVT.

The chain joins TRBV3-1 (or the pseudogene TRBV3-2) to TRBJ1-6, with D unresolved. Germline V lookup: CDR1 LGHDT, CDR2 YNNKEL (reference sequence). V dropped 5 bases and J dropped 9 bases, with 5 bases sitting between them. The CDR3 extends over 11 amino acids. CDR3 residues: CASSKSSPLHF. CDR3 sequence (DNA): TGTGCCAGCAGCAAGAGTTCACCCCTCCACTTT.